This TCR beta chain was captured in a study of shared clonotypes between healthy human individuals. Turning to the study itself: Donor composition was a couple of women and a few men, aged 18 to 49. Whole-study findings and limits: Non-shared clonotypes showed lower generation probabilities than clonotypes common to all four donors.

The repertoire was sequenced with immunoSEQ multiplex PCR; TCRdb's copy has only in-frame clones and lacks some. The data contain approximately 590,000 clones, around 95% of them singletons. This CDR3 is 15 amino acids long. Losses at the gene ends were 4 bases for V and 1 base for J; bases not matched to a gene: 7. Looked up from germline, CDR1 is SGHAT and CDR2 is FQNNGV. This clone was recorded once. Its antigen is undetermined. Selected positively for CCR7 and CD45RO-negative, naive CD8 cells excluded terminally differentiated effector memory CD45RA+ cells. V gene TRBV11-2 combines with J gene TRBJ2-7; 7 bases map to TRBD2. The TCR comes from a woman aged 25 to 39 in good health. Sequencing input: naive CD8+ T cells sorted from blood. The CDR3 region is CASSSTAGRSYEQYF. CDR3 sequence (DNA): TGTGCCAGCAGCTCTACAGCGGGACGGTCCTACGAGCAGTACTTC.